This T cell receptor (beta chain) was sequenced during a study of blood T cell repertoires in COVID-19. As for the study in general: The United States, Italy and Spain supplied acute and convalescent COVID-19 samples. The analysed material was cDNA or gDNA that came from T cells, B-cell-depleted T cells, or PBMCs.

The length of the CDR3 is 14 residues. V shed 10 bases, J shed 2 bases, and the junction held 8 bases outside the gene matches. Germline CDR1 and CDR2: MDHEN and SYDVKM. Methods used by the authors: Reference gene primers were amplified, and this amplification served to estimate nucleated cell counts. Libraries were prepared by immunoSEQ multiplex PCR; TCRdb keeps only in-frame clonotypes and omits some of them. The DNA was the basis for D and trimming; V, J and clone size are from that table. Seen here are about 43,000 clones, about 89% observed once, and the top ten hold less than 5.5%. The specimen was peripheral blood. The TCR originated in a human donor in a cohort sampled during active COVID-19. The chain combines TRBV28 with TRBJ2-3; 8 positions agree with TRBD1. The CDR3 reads CAIQAGGYTDTQYF. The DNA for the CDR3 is TGTGCCATTCAGGCAGGGGGCTACACAGATACGCAGTATTTT.